This is a list of T cell receptor beta chains from one sample in a study of T cell responses to AZD1222 COVID-19 vaccine. Clones were read by immunoSEQ multiplex PCR, and TCRdb kept only the in-frame ones, dropping some. The table records 150,000 to 200,000 clones, roughly 87% of them present only once. Material: peripheral blood, obtained 28 days after the second AZD1222 dose. The receptors come from an adult who received the AZD1222 COVID-19 vaccine. CDR3s include the opening cysteine and the closing phenylalanine or tryptophan. D genes are given only for firm matches. Clone size is stated in some rows and not others, as once, few, many or a class when expanded.

j_call	clone_size	d_call	v_call	cdr3_nt	cdr3_aa
TRBJ2-1	.	.	TRBV28	TGTGCCAGCAGGGTTAGGTCTAATGAGCAGTTCTTC	CASRVRSNEQFF
TRBJ1-2	.	.	TRBV10-1	TGCGCCAGCAGTGAAGGGCAACCCGCAGGCTACACCTTC	CASSEGQPAGYTF
TRBJ2-7	.	TRBD2	TRBV7-2	TGTGCCAGCAGCTTAGGGTTAAGCGCGGGAGAATCCGAGCAGTACTTC	CASSLGLSAGESEQYF
TRBJ1-1	.	TRBD1	TRBV19	TGTGCCAGTAGTATTCAGGGGGCCCACACTGAAGCTTTCTTT	CASSIQGAHTEAFF
TRBJ2-1	.	.	TRBV19	TGTGCCAGTAGTAACTACGGGACTCGGGGGCAGCAGTTCTTC	CASSNYGTRGQQFF
TRBJ2-7	.	.	TRBV7-9	TGTGCCAGCAGCTTAGGGGCAGGGTCCCACGAGCAGTACTTC	CASSLGAGSHEQYF
TRBJ2-5	.	TRBD1	TRBV5-4	TGTGCCAGCAGCTTTACAGGGGGCAGGCAAGAGACCCAGTACTTC	CASSFTGGRQETQYF
TRBJ2-2	.	TRBD1	TRBV2	TGTGCCAGCGGGGACAGGGGGTCGGCCGGGGAGCTGTTTTTT	CASGDRGSAGELFF
TRBJ1-4	.	.	TRBV9	TGTGCCAGCAGCGTAGAAATTTGGGGGGAACTGTTTTTT	CASSVEIWGELFF
TRBJ1-3	few	.	TRBV2	TGTGCCAGCAGGGCAGGGGGAAACACCATATATTTT	CASRAGGNTIYF
TRBJ2-7	.	.	TRBV6-2/TRBV6-3	TGTGCCAGCAGTACTCCCGGGGGCTACGAGCAGTACTTC	CASSTPGGYEQYF
TRBJ2-3	.	.	TRBV5-1	TGCGCCAGCAGGGATTTCACAGATACGCAGTATTTT	CASRDFTDTQYF
TRBJ1-6	.	TRBD1	TRBV30	TGTGCCTGGAGCCTTGGGACAGGCGGGTCACCCCTCCACTTT	CAWSLGTGGSPLHF
TRBJ2-3	.	.	TRBV7-2	TGTGCCAGCAGCTTGGGCGCCGGCACAGATACGCAGTATTTT	CASSLGAGTDTQYF
TRBJ1-3	once	TRBD1	TRBV3-1/TRBV3-2	TGTGCCAGCAGCCCGCGGACAGGTGAAAACACCATATATTTT	CASSPRTGENTIYF
TRBJ1-2	.	.	TRBV7-2	TGTGCCAGCAGCCCTGGACAGACTACTAACTATGGCTACACCTTC	CASSPGQTTNYGYTF
TRBJ2-5	.	.	TRBV24-1	TGTGCCACCAGCGCGCAAGAGACCCAGTACTTC	CATSAQETQYF
TRBJ2-2	.	.	TRBV7-2	TGTGCCAGCAGCCCGGGACTTTACACCGGGGAGCTGTTTTTT	CASSPGLYTGELFF
TRBJ1-3	.	TRBD1	TRBV5-1	TGCGCCAGCAGCTTGGGTGGACAGGGGTCTGTCTCTGGAAACACCATATATTTT	CASSLGGQGSVSGNTIYF
TRBJ1-4	.	.	TRBV9	TGTGCCAGCAGCCCTAGGGGCAGGGTAACGGAAAAACTGTTTTTT	CASSPRGRVTEKLFF
TRBJ2-7	.	TRBD1	TRBV9	TGTGCCAGCAGCGTAGACCCGGGACAGGCAGGTACCTACGAGCAGTACTTC	CASSVDPGQAGTYEQYF
TRBJ1-6	.	.	TRBV5-1	TGCGCCAGCAGCTTGACGGGCAGGGATAATTCACCCCTCCACTTT	CASSLTGRDNSPLHF
TRBJ2-3	.	.	TRBV7-2	TGTGCCAGCAGCCCTCGGGGCGGCGGTGGTACAGATACGCAGTATTTT	CASSPRGGGGTDTQYF
TRBJ2-6	.	.	TRBV28	TGTGCCAGCAGTAGAATGAAGAGGGGGGCCAACGTCCTGACTTTC	CASSRMKRGANVLTF
TRBJ2-2	.	.	TRBV6-5	TGTGCCAGCAGTTACACTGGGACCGGGAACACCGGGGAGCTGTTTTTT	CASSYTGTGNTGELFF
TRBJ1-2	.	TRBD1	TRBV13	TGTGCCAGCAGCCCAAGGACAGGAAACCCCTATGGCTACACCTTC	CASSPRTGNPYGYTF
TRBJ2-5	.	.	TRBV19	TGTGCCAGTAGTCCTGGGGGCAGGAGGTTGGGGGAGACCCAGTACTTC	CASSPGGRRLGETQYF
TRBJ2-3	.	TRBD2	TRBV7-3	TGTGCCAGCAGCGCACCGGGACTAGACACTACGCAGTATTTT	CASSAPGLDTTQYF
TRBJ2-5	.	.	TRBV14	TGTGCCAGCAGCCCCCGGACCAGTAAAGAGACCCAGTACTTC	CASSPRTSKETQYF
TRBJ1-2	once	.	TRBV28	TGTGCCAGCAGTTTTGCTTTTACGCTGGCCGGCTACACCTTC	CASSFAFTLAGYTF
TRBJ2-3	once	TRBD2	TRBV5-1	TGCGCCAGCAGCTTGGCCCCGGGACTAGCGGAAGCAGATACGCAGTATTTT	CASSLAPGLAEADTQYF
TRBJ1-2	.	TRBD1	TRBV9	TGTGCCAGCAGCGTAGGTCCCCCGGGACAGGGATATGGCTACACCTTC	CASSVGPPGQGYGYTF
TRBJ2-2	.	TRBD1	TRBV9	TGTGCCAGCAGCGTTGGGACAGCTACCGGGGAGCTGTTTTTT	CASSVGTATGELFF
TRBJ2-2	.	TRBD1	TRBV13	TGTGCCAGCAGAACTGGACAGGCCGGGGAGCTGTTTTTT	CASRTGQAGELFF
TRBJ1-5	.	TRBD1	TRBV12-3/TRBV12-4	TGTGCCAGCAGCAACAGGGGTGCGCAGCCCCAGCATTTT	CASSNRGAQPQHF